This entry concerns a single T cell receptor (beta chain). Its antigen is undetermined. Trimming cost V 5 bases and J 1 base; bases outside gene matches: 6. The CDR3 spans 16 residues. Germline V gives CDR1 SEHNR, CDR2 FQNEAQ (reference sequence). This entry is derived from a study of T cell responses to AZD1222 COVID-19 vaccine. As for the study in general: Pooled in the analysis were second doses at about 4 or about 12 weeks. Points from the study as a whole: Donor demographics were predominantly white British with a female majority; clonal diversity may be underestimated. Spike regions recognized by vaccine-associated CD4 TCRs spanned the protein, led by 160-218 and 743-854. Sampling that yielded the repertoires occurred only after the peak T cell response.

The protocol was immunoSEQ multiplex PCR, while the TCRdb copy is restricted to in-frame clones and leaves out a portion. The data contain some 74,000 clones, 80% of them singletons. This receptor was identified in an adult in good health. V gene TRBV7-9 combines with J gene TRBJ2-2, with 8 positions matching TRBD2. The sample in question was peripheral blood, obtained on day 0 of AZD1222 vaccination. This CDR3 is CASSLLSGVNTGELFF. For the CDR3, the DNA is TGTGCCAGCAGCCTCCTTAGCGGGGTGAACACCGGGGAGCTGTTTTTT.